This TCR beta chain came from a study of blood T cell repertoires in COVID-19. On the study more broadly: Sites across the United States, Italy and Spain contributed samples from acute and convalescent COVID-19.

CDR1 and CDR2 (germline): MNHEY, SVGAGI. CDR3 length equals 14 residues. V dropped 7 bases and J dropped 5; count of bases not matched to a gene: 9. Study processing details: Cell counts per sample came from amplifying reference gene primers. This table comes from immunoSEQ multiplex PCR, and its TCRdb copy is limited to in-frame clones, with some not included. V, J and clone size derive from that table, while D and trimming were established from the DNA sequence. In the table there are about 220,000 clones, more than 75% of which are singletons. J is TRBJ1-2 and V is TRBV6-5; 8 nucleotides match TRBD1. Sequences were obtained from peripheral blood. The TCR sequence derives from a man aged 35 to 55 with active or convalescent COVID-19. CDR3 in DNA: TGTGCCAGCAACCCGACAGGGGCGGGGTATGGCTACACCTTC. As protein: CASNPTGAGYGYTF.